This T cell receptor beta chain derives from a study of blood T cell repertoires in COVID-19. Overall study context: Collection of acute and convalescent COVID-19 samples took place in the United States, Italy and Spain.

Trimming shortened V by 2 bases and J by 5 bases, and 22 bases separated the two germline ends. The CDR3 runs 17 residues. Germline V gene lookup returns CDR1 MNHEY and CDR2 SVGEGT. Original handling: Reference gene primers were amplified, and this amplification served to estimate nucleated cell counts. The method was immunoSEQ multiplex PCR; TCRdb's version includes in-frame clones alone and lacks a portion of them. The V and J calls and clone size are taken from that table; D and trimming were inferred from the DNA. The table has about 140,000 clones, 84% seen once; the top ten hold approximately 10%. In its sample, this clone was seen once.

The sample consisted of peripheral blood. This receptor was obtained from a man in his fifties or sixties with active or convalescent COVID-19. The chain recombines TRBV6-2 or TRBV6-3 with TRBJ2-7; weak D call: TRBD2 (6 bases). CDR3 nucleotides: TGTGCCAGCAGTTACGGGGGGTGGGCCGAACCCCCGGACGAGCAGTACGTC. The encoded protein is CASSYGGWAEPPDEQYV.